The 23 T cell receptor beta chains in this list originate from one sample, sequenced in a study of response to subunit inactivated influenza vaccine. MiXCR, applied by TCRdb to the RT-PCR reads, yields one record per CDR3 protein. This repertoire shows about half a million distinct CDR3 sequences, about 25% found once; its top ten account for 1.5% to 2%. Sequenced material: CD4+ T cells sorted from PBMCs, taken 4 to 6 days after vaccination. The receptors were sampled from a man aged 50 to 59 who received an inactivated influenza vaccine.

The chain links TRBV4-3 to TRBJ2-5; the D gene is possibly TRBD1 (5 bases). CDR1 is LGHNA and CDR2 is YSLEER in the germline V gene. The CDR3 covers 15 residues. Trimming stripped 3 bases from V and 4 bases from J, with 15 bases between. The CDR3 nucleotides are TGCGCCAGCAGCCAGTCAGGGTACCAAGGAGAGACCCAGTACTTC. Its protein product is CASSQSGYQGETQYF.

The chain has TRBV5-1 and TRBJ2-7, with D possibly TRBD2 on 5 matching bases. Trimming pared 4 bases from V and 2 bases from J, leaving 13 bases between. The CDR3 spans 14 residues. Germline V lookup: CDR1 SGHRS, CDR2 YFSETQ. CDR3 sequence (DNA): TGCGCCAGCAGCCCTCAGGACTCAGCCTACGAGCAGTACTTC. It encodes CASSPQDSAYEQYF. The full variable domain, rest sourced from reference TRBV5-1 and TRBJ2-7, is KAGVTQTPRYLIKTRGQQVTLSCSPISGHRSVSWYQQTPGQGLQFLFEYFSETQRNKGNFPGRFSGRQFSNSRSEMNVSTLELGDSALYLCASSPQDSAYEQYFGPGTRLTVT.

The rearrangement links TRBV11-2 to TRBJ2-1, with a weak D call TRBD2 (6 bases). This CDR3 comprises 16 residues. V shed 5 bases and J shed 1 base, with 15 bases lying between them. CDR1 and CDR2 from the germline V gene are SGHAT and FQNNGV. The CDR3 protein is CASSTTAGLSYNEQFF. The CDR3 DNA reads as TGTGCCAGCAGCACCACCGCGGGGCTATCCTACAATGAGCAGTTCTTC.

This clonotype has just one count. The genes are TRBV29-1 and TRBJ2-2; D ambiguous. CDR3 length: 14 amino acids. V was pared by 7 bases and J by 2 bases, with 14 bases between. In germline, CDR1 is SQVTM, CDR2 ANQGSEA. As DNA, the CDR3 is TGCAGCGCCAAGGGCGGCCCAAACACCGGGGAGCTGTTTTTT. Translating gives CSAKGGPNTGELFF.

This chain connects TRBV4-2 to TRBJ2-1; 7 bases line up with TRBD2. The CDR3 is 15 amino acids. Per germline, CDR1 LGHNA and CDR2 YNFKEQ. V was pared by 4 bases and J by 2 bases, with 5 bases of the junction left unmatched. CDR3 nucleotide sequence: TGTGCCAGCAGCCCGCCCAGCGGGGCCTACAATGAGCAGTTCTTC. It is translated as CASSPPSGAYNEQFF.

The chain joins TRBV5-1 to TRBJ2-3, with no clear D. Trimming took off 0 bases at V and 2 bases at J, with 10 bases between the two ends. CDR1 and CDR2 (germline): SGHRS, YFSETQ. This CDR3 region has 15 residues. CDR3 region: CASSLAITITDTQYF. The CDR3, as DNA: TGCGCCAGCAGCTTGGCGATAACTATCACAGATACGCAGTATTTT.

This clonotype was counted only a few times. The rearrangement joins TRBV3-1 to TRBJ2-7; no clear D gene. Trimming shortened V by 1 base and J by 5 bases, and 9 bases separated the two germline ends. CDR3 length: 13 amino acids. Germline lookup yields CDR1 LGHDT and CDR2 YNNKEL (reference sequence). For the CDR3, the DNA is TGTGCCAGCAGCCAAGGCCCCTGGGACGAGCAGTACTTC. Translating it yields CASSQGPWDEQYF.

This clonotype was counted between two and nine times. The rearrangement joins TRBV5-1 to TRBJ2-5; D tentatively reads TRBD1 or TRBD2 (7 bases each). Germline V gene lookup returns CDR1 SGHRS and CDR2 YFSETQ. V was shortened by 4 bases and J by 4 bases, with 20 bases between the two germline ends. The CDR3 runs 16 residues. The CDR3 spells CASSPQGGIAGETQYF. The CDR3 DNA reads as TGCGCCAGCAGCCCCCAGGGGGGAATAGCGGGAGAGACCCAGTACTTC.

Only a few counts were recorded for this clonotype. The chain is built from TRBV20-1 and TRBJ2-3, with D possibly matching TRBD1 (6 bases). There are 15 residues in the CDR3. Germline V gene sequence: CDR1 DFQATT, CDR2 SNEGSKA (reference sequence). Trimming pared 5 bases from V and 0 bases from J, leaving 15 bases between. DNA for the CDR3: TGCAGTGCTGGCAGGGGTTCCTCGAGCACAGATACGCAGTATTTT. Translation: CSAGRGSSSTDTQYF.

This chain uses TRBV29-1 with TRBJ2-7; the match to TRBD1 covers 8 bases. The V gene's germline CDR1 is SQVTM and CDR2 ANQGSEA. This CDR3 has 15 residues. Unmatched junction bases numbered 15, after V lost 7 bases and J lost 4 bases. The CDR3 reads CSAPRADRGGYEQYF. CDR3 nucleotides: TGCAGCGCCCCAAGGGCCGACAGGGGAGGTTACGAGCAGTACTTC.

The CDR3 DNA reads TGCGCCAGCAGCTTGGCCCTGGGGACGGCCGGGGAGCTGTTTTTT. Translating gives CASSLALGTAGELFF. This chain joins TRBV5-1 and TRBJ2-2; D possibly uses TRBD1 or TRBD2 (5 bases each). Between the trimmed V and J ends, which lost 0 bases and 6 bases, there was a span of 12 bases. The CDR3 has 15 amino acids. Germline V CDR1 and CDR2: SGHRS, YFSETQ.

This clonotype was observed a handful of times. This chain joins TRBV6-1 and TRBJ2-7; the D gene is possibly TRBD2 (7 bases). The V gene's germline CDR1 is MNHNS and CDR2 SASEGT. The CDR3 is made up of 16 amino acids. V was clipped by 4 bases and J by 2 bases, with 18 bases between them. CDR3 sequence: CASSVRGGGEPYEQYF. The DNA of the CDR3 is TGTGCCAGCAGTGTGCGGGGCGGGGGCGAACCCTACGAGCAGTACTTC.

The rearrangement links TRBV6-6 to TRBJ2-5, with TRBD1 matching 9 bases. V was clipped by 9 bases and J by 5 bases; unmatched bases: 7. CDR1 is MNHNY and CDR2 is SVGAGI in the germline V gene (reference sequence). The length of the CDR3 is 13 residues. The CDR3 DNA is TGTGCCAGTAGGACAGGGGCTGGGGAGACCCAGTACTTC. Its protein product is CASRTGAGETQYF.

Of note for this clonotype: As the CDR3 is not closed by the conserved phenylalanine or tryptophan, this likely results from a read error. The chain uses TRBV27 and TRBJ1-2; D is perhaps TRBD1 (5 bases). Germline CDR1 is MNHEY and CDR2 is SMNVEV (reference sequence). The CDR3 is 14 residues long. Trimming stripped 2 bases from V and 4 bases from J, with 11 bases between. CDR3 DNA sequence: TGTGCCAGCAGTTTAAAGGGGCTAGGCTATGGCTACACCTTA. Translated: CASSLKGLGYGYTL.

The CDR3 reads CASSVAWTSNYNEQFF. As DNA, the CDR3 is TGTGCCAGCAGCGTAGCGTGGACCTCCAATTACAATGAGCAGTTCTTC. V and J are TRBV9 and TRBJ2-1; D remains ambiguous. Trimming removed 0 bases from V and 4 bases from J, with 14 bases in between. Germline-derived CDR1 and CDR2 are SGDLS and YYNGEE. The CDR3 runs to 16 residues.

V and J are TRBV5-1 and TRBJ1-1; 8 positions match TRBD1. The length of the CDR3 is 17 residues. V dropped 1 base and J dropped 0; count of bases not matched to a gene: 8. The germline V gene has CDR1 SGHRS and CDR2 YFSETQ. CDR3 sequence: CASSLTGSGQVNTEAFF. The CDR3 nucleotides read TGCGCCAGCAGCTTGACCGGATCGGGACAGGTGAACACTGAAGCTTTCTTT.

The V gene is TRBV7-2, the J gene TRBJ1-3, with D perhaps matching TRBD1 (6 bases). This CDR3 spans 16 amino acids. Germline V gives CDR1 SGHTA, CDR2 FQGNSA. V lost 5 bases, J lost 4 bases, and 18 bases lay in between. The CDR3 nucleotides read TGTGCCAGCAGCCCTGCCGCCGGGGGGCAAGGAAACACCATATATTTT. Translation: CASSPAAGGQGNTIYF.

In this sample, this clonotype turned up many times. The CDR3 reads CASSFDRRTNTEAFF. CDR3 bases: TGTGCCAGCAGTTTCGACAGGAGGACTAACACTGAAGCTTTCTTT. J is TRBJ1-1 and V is TRBV12-3 or TRBV12-4, with D tentatively TRBD1 (6 bases). Deletions cut 3 bases from V and 2 bases from J, with 13 bases between. The CDR3 has 15 amino acids.

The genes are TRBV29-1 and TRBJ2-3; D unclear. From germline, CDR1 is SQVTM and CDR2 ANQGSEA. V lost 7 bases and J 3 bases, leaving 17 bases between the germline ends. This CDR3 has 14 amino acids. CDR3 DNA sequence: TGCAGCGCCGATACCGGGTTTATGACAGATACGCAGTATTTT. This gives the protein CSADTGFMTDTQYF.

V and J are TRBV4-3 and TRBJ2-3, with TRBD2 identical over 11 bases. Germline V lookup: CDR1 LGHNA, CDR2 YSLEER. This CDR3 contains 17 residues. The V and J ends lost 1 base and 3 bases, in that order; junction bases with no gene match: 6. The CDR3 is CASSQVRLAGGTDTQYF. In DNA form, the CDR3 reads TGCGCCAGCAGCCAAGTTAGGCTAGCGGGAGGAACAGATACGCAGTATTTT.

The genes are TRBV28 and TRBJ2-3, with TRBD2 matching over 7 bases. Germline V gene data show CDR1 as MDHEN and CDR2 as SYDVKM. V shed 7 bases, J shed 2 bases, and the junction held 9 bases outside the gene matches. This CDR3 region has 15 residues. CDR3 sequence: CASTSWRGSTDTQYF. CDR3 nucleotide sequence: TGTGCCAGCACCAGCTGGCGGGGGTCCACAGATACGCAGTATTTT.

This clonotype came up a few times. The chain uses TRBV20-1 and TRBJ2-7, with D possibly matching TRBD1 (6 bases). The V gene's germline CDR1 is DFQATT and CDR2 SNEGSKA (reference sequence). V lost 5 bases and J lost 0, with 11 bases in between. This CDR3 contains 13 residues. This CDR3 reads CSAGQGLSYEQYF. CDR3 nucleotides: TGCAGTGCTGGCCAGGGGCTCTCCTACGAGCAGTACTTC.

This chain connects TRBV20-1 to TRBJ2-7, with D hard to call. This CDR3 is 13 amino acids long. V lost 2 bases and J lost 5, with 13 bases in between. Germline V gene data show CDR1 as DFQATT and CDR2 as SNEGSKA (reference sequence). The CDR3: CSARRSAMDEQYF. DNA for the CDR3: TGCAGTGCTAGAAGATCGGCAATGGACGAGCAGTACTTC.